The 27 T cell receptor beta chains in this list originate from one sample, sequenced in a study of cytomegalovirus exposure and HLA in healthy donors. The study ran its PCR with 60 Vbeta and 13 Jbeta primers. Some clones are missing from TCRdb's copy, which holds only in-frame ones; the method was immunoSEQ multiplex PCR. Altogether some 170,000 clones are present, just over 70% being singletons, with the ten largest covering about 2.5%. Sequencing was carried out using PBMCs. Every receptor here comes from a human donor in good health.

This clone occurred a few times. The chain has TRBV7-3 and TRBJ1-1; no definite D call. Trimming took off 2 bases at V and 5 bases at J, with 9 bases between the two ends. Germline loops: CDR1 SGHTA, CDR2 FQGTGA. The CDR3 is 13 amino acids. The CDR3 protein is CASSLVGETEAFF. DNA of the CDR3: TGTGCCAGCAGCTTAGTCGGGGAAACTGAAGCTTTCTTT.

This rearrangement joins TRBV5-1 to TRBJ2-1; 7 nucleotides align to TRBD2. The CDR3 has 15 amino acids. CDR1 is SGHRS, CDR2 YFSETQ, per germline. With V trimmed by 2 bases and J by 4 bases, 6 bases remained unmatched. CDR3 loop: CASSLGSSGYNEQFF. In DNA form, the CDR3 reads TGCGCCAGCAGCTTAGGGTCTAGCGGTTACAATGAGCAGTTCTTC.

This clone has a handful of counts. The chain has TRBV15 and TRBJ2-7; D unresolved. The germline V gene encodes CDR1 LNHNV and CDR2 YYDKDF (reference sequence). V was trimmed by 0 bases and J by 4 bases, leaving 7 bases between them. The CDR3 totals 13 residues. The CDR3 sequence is CATSRDGGYEQYF. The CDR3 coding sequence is TGTGCCACCAGCAGAGACGGCGGTTACGAGCAGTACTTC.

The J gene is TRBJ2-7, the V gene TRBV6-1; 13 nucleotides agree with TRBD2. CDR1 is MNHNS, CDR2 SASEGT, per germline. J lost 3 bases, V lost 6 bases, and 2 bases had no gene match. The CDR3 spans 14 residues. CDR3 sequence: CASRRTSGGYEQYF. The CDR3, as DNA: TGTGCCAGCAGGAGGACTAGCGGGGGCTACGAGCAGTACTTC.

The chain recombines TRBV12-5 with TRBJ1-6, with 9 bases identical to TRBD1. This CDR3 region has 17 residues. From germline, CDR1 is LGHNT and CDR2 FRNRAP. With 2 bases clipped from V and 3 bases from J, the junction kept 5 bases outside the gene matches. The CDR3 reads CASGLRTGANYNSPLHF. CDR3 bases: TGTGCTAGTGGTTTGCGGACAGGGGCTAACTATAATTCACCCCTCCACTTT.

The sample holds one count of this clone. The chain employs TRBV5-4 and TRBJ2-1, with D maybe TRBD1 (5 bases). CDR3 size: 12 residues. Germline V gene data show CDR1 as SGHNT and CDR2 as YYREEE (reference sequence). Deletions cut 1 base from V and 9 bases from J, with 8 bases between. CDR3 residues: CASSLQGGEQFF. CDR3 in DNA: TGTGCCAGCAGCTTGCAGGGCGGTGAGCAGTTCTTC. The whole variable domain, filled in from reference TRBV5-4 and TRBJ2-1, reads ETGVTQSPTHLIKTRGQQVTLRCSSQSGHNTVSWYQQALGQGPQFIFQYYREEENGRGNFPPRFSGLQFPNYSSELNVNALELDDSALYLCASSLQGGEQFFGPGTRLTVL.

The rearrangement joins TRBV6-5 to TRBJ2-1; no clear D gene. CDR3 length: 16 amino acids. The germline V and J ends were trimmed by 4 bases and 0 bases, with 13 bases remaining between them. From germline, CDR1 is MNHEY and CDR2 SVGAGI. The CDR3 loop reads CASSFDSYSSYNEQFF. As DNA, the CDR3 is TGTGCCAGCAGTTTCGATTCCTATAGCTCCTACAATGAGCAGTTCTTC.

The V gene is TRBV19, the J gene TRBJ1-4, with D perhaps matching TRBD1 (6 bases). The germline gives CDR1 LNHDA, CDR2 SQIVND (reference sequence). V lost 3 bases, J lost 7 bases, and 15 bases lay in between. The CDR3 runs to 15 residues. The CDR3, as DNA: TGTGCCAGTAGTATCGCGGCAGGGGTGGGTGAAAAACTGTTTTTT. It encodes CASSIAAGVGEKLFF.

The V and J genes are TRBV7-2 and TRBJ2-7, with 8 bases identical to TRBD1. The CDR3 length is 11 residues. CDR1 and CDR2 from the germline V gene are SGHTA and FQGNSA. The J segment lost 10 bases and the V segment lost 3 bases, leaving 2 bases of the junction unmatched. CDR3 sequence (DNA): TGTGCCAGCAGCTTCGGACAGGGACAGTACTTC. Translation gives CASSFGQGQYF.

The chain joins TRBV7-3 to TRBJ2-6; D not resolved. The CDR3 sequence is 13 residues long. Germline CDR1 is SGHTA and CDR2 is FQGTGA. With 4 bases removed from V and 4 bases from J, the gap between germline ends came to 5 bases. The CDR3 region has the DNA TGTGCCAGCAGCTCCGTAGGGGCCAACGTCCTGACTTTC. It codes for CASSSVGANVLTF.

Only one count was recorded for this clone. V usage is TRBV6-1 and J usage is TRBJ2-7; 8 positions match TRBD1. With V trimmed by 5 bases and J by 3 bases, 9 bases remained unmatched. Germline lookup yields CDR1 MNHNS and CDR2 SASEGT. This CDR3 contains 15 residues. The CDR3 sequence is CASSTWDRTNYEQYF. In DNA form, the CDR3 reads TGTGCCAGCAGTACGTGGGACAGGACTAACTACGAGCAGTACTTC.

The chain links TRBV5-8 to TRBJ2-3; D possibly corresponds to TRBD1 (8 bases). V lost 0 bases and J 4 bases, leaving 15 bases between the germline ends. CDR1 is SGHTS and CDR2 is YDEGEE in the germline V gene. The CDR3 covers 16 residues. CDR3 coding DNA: TGTGCCAGCAGCTTGGGCACAACAGGGGGGGCAGATACGCAGTATTTT. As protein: CASSLGTTGGADTQYF.

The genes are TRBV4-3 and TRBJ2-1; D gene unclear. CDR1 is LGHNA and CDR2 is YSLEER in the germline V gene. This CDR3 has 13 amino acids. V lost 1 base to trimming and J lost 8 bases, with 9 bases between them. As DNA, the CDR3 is TGCGCCAGCAGCCAAGTGTTACGCGATGAGCAGTTCTTC. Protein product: CASSQVLRDEQFF.

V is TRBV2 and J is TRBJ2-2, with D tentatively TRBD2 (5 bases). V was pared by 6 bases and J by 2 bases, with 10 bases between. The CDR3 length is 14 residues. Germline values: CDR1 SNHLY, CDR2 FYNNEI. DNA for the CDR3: TGTGCCAGCAGCGGGATTTCAAACACCGGGGAGCTGTTTTTT. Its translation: CASSGISNTGELFF.

For the CDR3, the DNA is TGTGCCAGCAGCAAAGGAGGGGGCGGAAACACTGAAGCTTTCTTT. It yields the protein CASSKGGGGNTEAFF. This chain uses TRBV21-1 with TRBJ1-1; no DNA check was done on the table's D call, TRBD1. TRBV21-1 is a pseudogene segment. The CDR3 sequence is 15 residues long.

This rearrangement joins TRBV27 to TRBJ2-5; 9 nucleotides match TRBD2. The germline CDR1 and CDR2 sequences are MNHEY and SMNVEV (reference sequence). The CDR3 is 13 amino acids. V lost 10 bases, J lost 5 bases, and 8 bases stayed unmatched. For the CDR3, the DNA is TGTGCCACCCAGTGGGCGGGGGGGGAGACCCAGTACTTC. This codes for CATQWAGGETQYF.

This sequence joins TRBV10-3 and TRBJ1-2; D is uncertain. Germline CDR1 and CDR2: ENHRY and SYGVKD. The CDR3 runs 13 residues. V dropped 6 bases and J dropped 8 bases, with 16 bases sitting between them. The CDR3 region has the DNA TGTGCCATCAGCCCAGGACCTCGAGGGGGCTACACCTTC. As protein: CAISPGPRGGYTF.

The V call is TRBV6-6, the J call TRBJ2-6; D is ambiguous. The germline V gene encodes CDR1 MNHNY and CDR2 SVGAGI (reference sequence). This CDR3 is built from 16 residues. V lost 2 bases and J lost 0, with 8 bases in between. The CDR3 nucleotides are TGTGCCAGCAGTTACGTCGCGGTCTCTGGGGCCAACGTCCTGACTTTC. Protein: CASSYVAVSGANVLTF.

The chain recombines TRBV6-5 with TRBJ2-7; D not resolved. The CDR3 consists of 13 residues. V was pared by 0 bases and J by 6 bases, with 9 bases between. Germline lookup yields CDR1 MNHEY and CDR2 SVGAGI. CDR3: CASSYSEAFEQYF. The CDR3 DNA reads TGTGCCAGCAGTTACTCTGAGGCTTTCGAGCAGTACTTC.

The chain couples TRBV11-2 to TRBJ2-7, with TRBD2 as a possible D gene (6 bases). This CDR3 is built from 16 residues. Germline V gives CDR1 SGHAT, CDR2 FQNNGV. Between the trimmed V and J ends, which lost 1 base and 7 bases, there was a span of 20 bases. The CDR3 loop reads CASSLGGGGYLGEQYF. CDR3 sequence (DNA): TGTGCCAGCAGCTTAGGGGGAGGAGGGTACTTGGGGGAGCAGTACTTC. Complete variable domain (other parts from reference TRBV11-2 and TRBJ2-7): EAGVAQSPRYKIIEKRQSVAFWCNPISGHATLYWYQQILGQGPKLLIQFQNNGVVDDSQLPKDRFSAERLKGVDSTLKIQPAKLEDSAVYLCASSLGGGGYLGEQYFGPGTRLTVT.

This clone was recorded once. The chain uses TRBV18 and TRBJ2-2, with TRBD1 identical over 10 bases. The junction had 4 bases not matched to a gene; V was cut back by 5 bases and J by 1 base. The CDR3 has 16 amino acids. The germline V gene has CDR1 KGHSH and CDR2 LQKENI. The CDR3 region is CASSEWDRGNTGELFF. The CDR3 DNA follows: TGTGCCAGCTCAGAATGGGACAGGGGGAACACCGGGGAGCTGTTTTTT.

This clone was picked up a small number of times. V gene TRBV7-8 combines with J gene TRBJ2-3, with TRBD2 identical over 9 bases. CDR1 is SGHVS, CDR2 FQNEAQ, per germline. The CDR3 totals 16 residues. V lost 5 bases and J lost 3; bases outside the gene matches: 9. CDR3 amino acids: CASSPAGGGATDTQYF. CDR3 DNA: TGTGCCAGCAGCCCCGCAGGCGGGGGGGCGACAGATACGCAGTATTTT. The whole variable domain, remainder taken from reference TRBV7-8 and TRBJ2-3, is GAGVSQSPRYKVAKRGQDVALRCDPISGHVSLFWYQQALGQGPEFLTYFQNEAQLDKSGLPSDRFFAERPEGSVSTLKIQRTQQEDSAVYLCASSPAGGGATDTQYFGPGTRLTVL.

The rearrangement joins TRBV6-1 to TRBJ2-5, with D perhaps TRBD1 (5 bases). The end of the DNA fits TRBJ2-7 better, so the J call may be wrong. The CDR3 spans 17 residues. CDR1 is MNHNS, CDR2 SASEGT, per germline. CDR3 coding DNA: TGTGCCAGCAGTGAGGCAGGGTTCAGTATAGGCTCCTACGAGCAGTACTTC. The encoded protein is CASSEAGFSIGSYEQYF.

The CDR3 loop is CASSQAEGGGQPQHF. The DNA for the CDR3 is TGCGCCAGCAGCCAAGCTGAGGGAGGTGGGCAGCCCCAGCATTTT. The rearrangement joins TRBV4-1 to TRBJ1-5; D is uncertain. Trimming cost V 1 base and J 7 bases, with 14 bases left between them. CDR3 length equals 15 residues. Germline CDR1 and CDR2: MGHRA and YSYEKL.

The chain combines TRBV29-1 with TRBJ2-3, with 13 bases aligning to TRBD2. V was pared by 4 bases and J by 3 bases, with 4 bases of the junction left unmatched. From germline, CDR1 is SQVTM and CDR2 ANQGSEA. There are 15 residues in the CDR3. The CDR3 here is CSVAGLAGKTDTQYF. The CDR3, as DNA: TGCAGCGTTGCGGGACTAGCGGGGAAGACAGATACGCAGTATTTT.

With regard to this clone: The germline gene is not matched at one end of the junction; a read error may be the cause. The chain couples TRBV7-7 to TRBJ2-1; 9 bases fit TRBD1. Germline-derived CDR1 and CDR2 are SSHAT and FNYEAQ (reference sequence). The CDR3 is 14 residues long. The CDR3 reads CASSPRTGVGWQFF. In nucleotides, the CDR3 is TGTGCTAGCAGCCCACGGACAGGGGTTGGGTGGCAGTTCTTC. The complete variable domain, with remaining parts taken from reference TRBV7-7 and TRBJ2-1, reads GAGVSQSPRYKVTKRGQDVTLRCDPISSHATLYWYQQALGQGPEFLTYFNYEAQPDKSGLPSDRFSAERPEGSISTLTIQRTEQRDSAMYRCASSPRTGVGWQFFGPGTRLTVL.

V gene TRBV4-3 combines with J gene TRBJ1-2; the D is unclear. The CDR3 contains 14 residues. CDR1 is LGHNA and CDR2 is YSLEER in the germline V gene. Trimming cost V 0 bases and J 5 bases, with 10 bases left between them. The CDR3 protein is CASSQDVTSYGYTF. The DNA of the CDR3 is TGCGCCAGCAGCCAAGACGTAACATCATATGGCTACACCTTC.